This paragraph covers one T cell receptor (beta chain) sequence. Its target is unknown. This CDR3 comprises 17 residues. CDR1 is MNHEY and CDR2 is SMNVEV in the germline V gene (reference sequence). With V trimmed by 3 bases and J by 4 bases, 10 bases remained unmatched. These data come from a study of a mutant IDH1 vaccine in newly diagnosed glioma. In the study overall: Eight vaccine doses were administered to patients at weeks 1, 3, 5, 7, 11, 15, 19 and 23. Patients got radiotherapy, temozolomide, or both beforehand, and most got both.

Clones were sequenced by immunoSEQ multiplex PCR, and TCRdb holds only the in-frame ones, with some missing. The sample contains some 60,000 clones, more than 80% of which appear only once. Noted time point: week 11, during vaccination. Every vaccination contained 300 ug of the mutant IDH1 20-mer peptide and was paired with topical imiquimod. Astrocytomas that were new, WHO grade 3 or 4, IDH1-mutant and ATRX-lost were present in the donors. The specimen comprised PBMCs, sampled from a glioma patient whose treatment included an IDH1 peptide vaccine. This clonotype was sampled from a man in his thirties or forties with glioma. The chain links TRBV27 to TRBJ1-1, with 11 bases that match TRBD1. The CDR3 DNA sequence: TGTGCCAGCAGTTTCTCCGCGGGGGACAGGGGGACCACTGAAGCTTTCTTT. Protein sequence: CASSFSAGDRGTTEAFF.